This TCR beta chain is drawn from a study of blood T cell repertoires in COVID-19 (TCRdb year 2020). Concerning the study at large: Samples covering the acute and convalescent phases of COVID-19 were provided by collaborators in the United States, Italy and Spain. A de-identified subject ID, COVID-19 status, age in years and sex were almost always included in the sample metadata. Where available, HLA class I and class II types were obtained from metadata supplied by the sample provider rather than from assay-based typing. The repertoires were made available in a free public database intended to serve as a resource for research on the immune response to SARS-CoV-2. The prospective study material was composed of cDNA or gDNA derived from T cells, B-cell-depleted T cells, or PBMCs. Subjects who had been exposed to COVID-19, were actively infected with it, or had recovered from it provided the deeply sampled blood TCRbeta repertoires that made up the dataset. Samples were obtained from the ongoing ImmuneRACE study (first 160 participants) and from 950 to 1,500 subjects provided by 6 global collaborators.

About this clone: The target of this receptor is not known. Nothing much larger sits one base from this clone, and base qualities are not available.

TCRbeta CDR3 regions were amplified from genomic DNA by means of the immunoSEQ Assay, a bias-controlled multiplex PCR. The authors' pipeline ran thus. The number of nucleated cells in each sample was estimated by amplification of reference gene primers within the assay. To quantify the absolute abundance of each unique TCRbeta CDR3 rearrangement, sequence reads were collapsed and filtered. Productive Simpson clonality was computed per sample as the square root of Simpson's diversity index over productive rearrangements. The table was pulled from immuneACCESS by TCRdb, which kept in-frame rearrangements only. Such tables lose some clones; where checked, under half of the loss comes from unresolved V genes, and the rest has no known cause. Clonal size and the V and J genes are those of that table, whereas D and trimming came from the DNA. The sample includes about 220,000 clones, with 70% to 85% observed a single time. 3% to 4% of the sample comes from the top ten.

Taken from cysteine to phenylalanine, the CDR3 has 14 residues. The entry retains the CDR3 DNA only, 42 bases that are in frame from base 1. Here V drops 1 base and J drops 4 bases, and the junction holds 3 bases not matched to any gene. Based on the germline V gene (reference sequence), the CDR1 and CDR2 sequences are SEHNR and FQNEAQ. Study-wide conclusions, independent of this receptor: The amount of clinical and demographic metadata varied by source and participant and was provided uncurated.

Participants in the prospective study were aged roughly 18 to 100 years, lived in about two dozen United States geographic areas, and enrolled through a virtual design. In the prospective study, participants were assigned to cohorts based on the clinical history participants reported in a screening survey and a study questionnaire. For ImmuneRACE Cohort 3, a participant was defined as recovered based on two consecutive negative NP/OP PCR tests, clearance by a healthcare professional, or resolution of symptoms. Each participant in the prospective study had whole blood, serum and a nasopharyngeal or oropharyngeal swab collected by mobile phlebotomists. Over an approximately 2-month period, participants in the prospective study had the option of providing additional blood draws and questionnaires. Before DNA extraction, blood samples from the prospective study were shipped at room temperature or frozen.

Sequencing was carried out using PBMCs or T cells enriched from blood (not recorded which). In this chain, TRBV7-9 is recombined with TRBJ1-1; 7 central bases correspond to TRBD1. The TCR sequence derives from a woman aged 55-69 years who had recovered from COVID-19. The base sequence is TGTGCCAGCAGCTTAGAGGCAGGGGGCACTGAAGCTTTCTTT. Translated, this gives CASSLEAGGTEAFF.